A single sample is the source of the 2 T cell receptor beta chains below, sequenced in a study of CXCR3-negative and CXCR3-positive naive CD8 T cells. Which antigens these TCRs recognize remains unknown. General observations from the study: In CXCR3-positive naive cells, the TRB CDR3s were more hydrophobic than in CXCR3-negative naive cells.

It was by 5' RACE with UMI labels that the TRB cDNA libraries were prepared. Reprocessing the 5' RACE reads, TCRdb reports a single entry for every CDR3 protein and omits DNA. Here the sample table reports about 94,000 distinct CDR3 sequences. The specimen sequenced was naive CXCR3+ CD8+ T cells from blood. As for subset: CD45RO-CCR7+CD27+CD95- naive CD8+ T cells expressing CXCR3 (TNR3+). The source of these receptors is a human donor in good health. Some clones in this sample may be carry-over from other donors' samples.

The CDR3 here is CASTKTGELFF. V and J are TRBV28 and TRBJ2-2. Looked up from germline, CDR1 is MDHEN and CDR2 is SYDVKM. The CDR3 has 11 amino acids.

The V gene is TRBV12-3 or TRBV12-4, the J gene TRBJ2-5; TCRdb's D gene call, TRBD2, goes unchecked for lack of DNA. There are 16 residues in the CDR3. The CDR3 loop is CASSPKGGRFGETQYF.